Listed below are T cell receptor beta chains from one sample, sequenced in a study of T cell repertoires in cytomegalovirus infection. TCRdb recomputed calls from the reads with MiXCR, one row per CDR3 protein. The repertoire consists of about 140,000 distinct CDR3 sequences, with about 6.5% occurring once and the leading ten covering about a sixth. The sequenced sample was PBMCs. The receptors originated from a human donor in good health (CMV status not recorded). Some clones in this sample may be carry-over from other donors' samples. Both conserved end residues are part of each CDR3.

CDR3	J	V
CASSSTSWGSDRINTEAFF	TRBJ1-1	TRBV7-2
CASSSDRVSPQHF	TRBJ1-5	TRBV19
CASRPRPNLLGLAGGPNEQFF	TRBJ2-1	TRBV2
CSASSGTQYF	TRBJ2-5	TRBV29-1
CASSLMRVGNNEQFF	TRBJ2-1	TRBV7-3
CASSLTEEGYGYTF	TRBJ1-2	TRBV7-8
CAGTGSLARGNQPQHF	TRBJ1-5	TRBV30
CASNAGLNTGELFF	TRBJ2-2	TRBV6-1
CASSRFLGDDTEAFF	TRBJ1-1	TRBV14
CASSLTGDTQYF	TRBJ2-3	TRBV12-3/TRBV12-4
CATSEITPPAVWDTEAFF	TRBJ1-1	TRBV24-1
CASSQQGPSNEKLFF	TRBJ1-4	TRBV5-6
CASRQGFDETQYF	TRBJ2-5	TRBV7-6
CASSLGTEADTQYF	TRBJ2-3	TRBV7-9
CASSAALAGGLSTDTQYF	TRBJ2-3	TRBV7-2
CSARGGSNGETQYF	TRBJ2-5	TRBV20-1
CASSMRRGELFF	TRBJ2-2	TRBV19
CSARDLRTGARGYTF	TRBJ1-2	TRBV20-1
CASGTDTQYF	TRBJ2-3	TRBV19
CASSLEASGSYGYTF	TRBJ1-2	TRBV7-9
CASSLAQYTEAFF	TRBJ1-1	TRBV7-6
CASLGRIYEQYF	TRBJ2-7	TRBV2
CAISDRADTGELFF	TRBJ2-2	TRBV10-3
CASSLVIGGASTEAFF	TRBJ1-1	TRBV7-8
CASSPPPLNQPQHF	TRBJ1-5	TRBV28
CASSSFGGYTDTQYF	TRBJ2-3	TRBV7-2
CASRRGDTQYF	TRBJ2-3	TRBV6-2/TRBV6-3
CATSDRQNQFF	TRBJ2-1	TRBV24-1
CASSIVGGYGYTF	TRBJ1-2	TRBV7-2
CASRITSGVVNEQFF	TRBJ2-1	TRBV19
CASSLGPVNTGELFF	TRBJ2-2	TRBV28
CASHPTPNTEAFF	TRBJ1-1	TRBV2
CASRPGQGWFQPQHF	TRBJ1-5	TRBV28
CSARLLAAGELFF	TRBJ2-2	TRBV20-1
CASSQRGGEQFF	TRBJ2-1	TRBV28
CASSSSWSPQETQYF	TRBJ2-5	TRBV6-1
CASSYPRGRETQYF	TRBJ2-5	TRBV6-2/TRBV6-3
CASSPRDRVARNTEAFF	TRBJ1-1	TRBV7-2
CASSSGDHPGAQHF	TRBJ1-5	TRBV7-2
CASRGGDRGVDTQYF	TRBJ2-3	TRBV2
CSASPVGDGTGYTF	TRBJ1-2	TRBV20-1
CASSYDTRKLTEAFF	TRBJ1-1	TRBV6-2/TRBV6-3
CSATAGGGQPQHF	TRBJ1-5	TRBV20-1
CASSLTGLRNQPQHF	TRBJ1-5	TRBV5-1
CASSLESDNNEQFF	TRBJ2-1	TRBV7-6
CASSPELMTDTQYF	TRBJ2-3	TRBV28
CAISLLLGGSSGANVLTF	TRBJ2-6	TRBV10-3
CASSRNWDQPQHF	TRBJ1-5	TRBV5-1
CASSDPGLAGGKETQYF	TRBJ2-5	TRBV25-1
CASSEVPGRLGEQYF	TRBJ2-7	TRBV6-1
CASSLRRDRRKNTEAFF	TRBJ1-1	TRBV7-8